These 8 T cell receptor beta chains were all obtained from the same sample, sequenced in a study of OX40 agonist ivuxolimab in advanced cancers. Only in-frame clones appear in the TCRdb table, and some are missing; sequencing was by immunoSEQ multiplex PCR. The sample contains tens of thousands of clones, roughly 90% of which appear only once. The source material was CD4+ or CD8+ T cells sorted from blood, sampled in a trial of the OX40 agonist ivuxolimab. Receptor source: an adult with an advanced solid tumor such as melanoma, head and neck, liver or kidney cancer.

The V call is TRBV11-2, the J call TRBJ1-1; maybe TRBD1 (5 bases). The CDR3 totals 14 residues. The V gene lost 1 base and the J gene lost 1 base, with 7 bases spanning the gap. Germline V CDR1 and CDR2: SGHAT, FQNNGV. The CDR3 spells CASSLGQQNTEAFF. DNA for the CDR3: TGTGCCAGCAGCTTAGGACAGCAGAACACTGAAGCTTTCTTT.

The V call is TRBV18, the J call TRBJ2-2; the D gene is possibly TRBD1 (6 bases). With 4 bases removed from V and 3 bases from J, the gap between germline ends came to 9 bases. Germline CDR1 and CDR2: KGHSH and LQKENI. The CDR3 extends over 14 amino acids. The CDR3 loop is CASSRGLDTGELFF. In DNA, the CDR3 is TGTGCCAGCTCACGGGGGCTTGACACCGGGGAGCTGTTTTTT.

The rearrangement joins TRBV10-2 to TRBJ2-5, with D unresolved. The CDR3 is 14 residues long. Germline values: CDR1 WSHSY, CDR2 SAAADI. V lost 4 bases, J lost 7 bases, and 16 bases lay in between. The DNA for the CDR3 is TGCGCCAGCAGTGTGGTGGCCGAGAAGGTGACCCAGTACTTC. Translated, it gives CASSVVAEKVTQYF.

This rearrangement joins TRBV7-6 to TRBJ2-3; 9 nucleotides match TRBD2. This CDR3 region has 16 residues. With V trimmed by 0 bases and J by 1 base, 2 bases remained unmatched. CDR1 is SGHVS, CDR2 FNYEAQ, per germline. This chain's CDR3 is CASSLASGGGTDTQYF. The CDR3 DNA reads TGTGCCAGCAGCTTAGCTAGCGGGGGTGGCACAGATACGCAGTATTTT.

The gene calls are TRBV30 and TRBJ2-3, with a possible D match to TRBD2 (7 bases). The CDR3 covers 13 residues. With 4 bases removed from V and 4 bases from J, the gap between germline ends came to 12 bases. From germline, CDR1 is GTSNPN and CDR2 SVGIG (reference sequence). The CDR3 sequence: CAWNSGGPDTQYF. CDR3 in DNA: TGTGCCTGGAATTCGGGGGGCCCAGATACGCAGTATTTT.

The gene calls are TRBV21-1 and TRBJ2-5; no check of the table's D call, TRBD2, against the DNA was made. TRBV21-1 is labeled a pseudogene. This CDR3 contains 16 residues. Here the CDR3 reads CASSKRASGRGETQYF. The CDR3 DNA sequence: TGTGCCAGCAGCAAGCGGGCTAGCGGGAGGGGGGAGACCCAGTACTTC.

This chain links TRBV18 with TRBJ2-3; 8 bases align to TRBD2. CDR1 KGHSH and CDR2 LQKENI come from the germline V gene. This CDR3 has 15 amino acids. The J segment lost 5 bases and the V segment lost 1 base, leaving 5 bases of the junction unmatched. The CDR3 loop is CASSPQRELRDTQYF. In DNA, the CDR3 is TGTGCCAGCTCACCACAGCGGGAGCTTAGAGATACGCAGTATTTT.

CDR3 DNA sequence: TGTGCCAGCAGCTCGTCCCCGGGACAGGAGTACAATGAGCAGTTCTTC. As protein: CASSSSPGQEYNEQFF. The chain links TRBV7-6 to TRBJ2-1; 8 bases are a match to TRBD1. The CDR3 has 16 amino acids. The junction had 9 bases not matched to a gene; V was cut back by 4 bases and J by 4 bases. The germline V gene encodes CDR1 SGHVS and CDR2 FNYEAQ.